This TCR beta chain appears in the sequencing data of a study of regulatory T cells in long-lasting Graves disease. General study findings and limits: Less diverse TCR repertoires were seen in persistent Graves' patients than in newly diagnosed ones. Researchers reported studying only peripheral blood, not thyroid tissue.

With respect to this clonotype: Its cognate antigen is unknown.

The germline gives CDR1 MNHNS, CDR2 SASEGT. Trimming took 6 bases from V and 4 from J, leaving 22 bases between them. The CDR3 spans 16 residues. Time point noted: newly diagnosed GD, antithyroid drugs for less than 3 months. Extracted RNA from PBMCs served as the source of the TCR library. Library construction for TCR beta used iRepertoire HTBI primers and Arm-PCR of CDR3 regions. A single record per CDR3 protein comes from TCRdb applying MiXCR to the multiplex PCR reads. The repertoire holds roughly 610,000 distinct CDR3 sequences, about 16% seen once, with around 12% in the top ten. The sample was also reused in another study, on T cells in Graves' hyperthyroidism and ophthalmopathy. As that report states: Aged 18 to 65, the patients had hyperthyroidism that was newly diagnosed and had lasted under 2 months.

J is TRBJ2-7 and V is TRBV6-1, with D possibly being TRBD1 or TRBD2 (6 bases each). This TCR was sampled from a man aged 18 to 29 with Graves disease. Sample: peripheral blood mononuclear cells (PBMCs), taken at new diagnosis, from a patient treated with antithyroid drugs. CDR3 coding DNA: TGTGCCAGCAGGGGGGCGTACGGGAGCGGGTTTTACGAGCAGTACTTC. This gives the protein CASRGAYGSGFYEQYF.